Below, 14 T cell receptor beta chains from the same sample are listed, as sequenced in a study of T cells after yellow fever vaccination. TCRdb analysed the 5' RACE reads with MiXCR anew, one entry per CDR3 protein. This repertoire shows 55,000 to 70,000 distinct CDR3 sequences, around 7% found once; its top ten account for about 40%. Sample: CD8+ T cells sorted from PBMCs, taken about 41 days after the first yellow fever vaccination. All receptors come from a man between 18 and 35 years old who received the YFV17D yellow fever vaccine.

The gene calls are TRBV20-1 and TRBJ2-2; D not certain. Germline V lookup: CDR1 DFQATT, CDR2 SNEGSKA (reference sequence). CDR3 length: 14 residues. V gave up 0 bases and J gave up 1 base, with 6 bases separating them. CDR3 nucleotide sequence: TGCAGTGCTAGAGACCGCGGGAACACCGGGGAGCTGTTTTTT. Its translation: CSARDRGNTGELFF.

Of note for this clonotype: This may be a read error, as it is one base from a much larger clone. The chain joins TRBV28 to TRBJ2-3; 7 nucleotides line up with TRBD1. This CDR3 comprises 17 residues. V was pared by 5 bases and J by 1 base, with 12 bases of the junction left unmatched. CDR1 and CDR2 (germline): MDHEN, SYDVKM. The CDR3 DNA follows: TGTGCCAGCAGTGCCACGCTCGGGACAGCTTGCACAGATACGCAGTATTTT. Protein: CASSATLGTACTDTQYF.

Many counts were recorded for this clonotype. The V and J genes are TRBV3-1 and TRBJ2-7; possible D gene TRBD2, 5 bases. This CDR3 region has 14 residues. V was clipped by 3 bases and J by 3 bases, with 12 bases between them. Germline V gene sequence: CDR1 LGHDT, CDR2 YNNKEL (reference sequence). CDR3 coding DNA: TGTGCCAGCAGCCAGTTACTAGGGCGCTACGAGCAGTACTTC. Translation gives CASSQLLGRYEQYF.

This clonotype was counted ten times or more. The CDR3 reads CASSSHRGSFTEAFF. DNA of the CDR3: TGTGCCAGCAGTTCCCACAGGGGGTCGTTTACTGAAGCTTTCTTT. This chain uses TRBV6-5 with TRBJ1-1, with 8 bases that match TRBD1. Germline assignment: CDR1 MNHEY and CDR2 SVGAGI. The CDR3 extends over 15 amino acids. V lost 4 bases to trimming and J lost 5 bases; unmatched junction nucleotides: 9.

In this sample, this clonotype turned up a few times. The chain uses TRBV6-5 and TRBJ1-2; D is unclear. Germline CDR1 and CDR2: MNHEY and SVGAGI. V dropped 0 bases and J dropped 4 bases, with 9 bases sitting between them. CDR3 length: 14 residues. The CDR3 spells CASSYSMGTYGYTF. The CDR3 DNA is TGTGCCAGCAGTTACTCTATGGGTACCTATGGCTACACCTTC.

The J gene is TRBJ1-6, the V gene TRBV12-3 or TRBV12-4; D not certain. CDR3 length equals 14 residues. The V end was cut by 2 bases, the J end by 5 bases, with 7 bases between. CDR3 nucleotides: TGTGCCAGCAGTTTACCCGCCAATAATTCACCCCTCCACTTT. Amino acids: CASSLPANNSPLHF.

J is TRBJ2-1 and V is TRBV24-1, with a weak D call TRBD1 (5 bases). CDR1 and CDR2 (germline): KGHDR, SFDVKD. Trimming removed 2 bases at V and 8 bases at J, with 12 bases between. The length of the CDR3 is 14 residues. CDR3 protein: CATSDSRQSDEQFF. The CDR3 region has the DNA TGTGCCACCAGTGATTCTCGACAGTCGGATGAGCAGTTCTTC.

This clonotype was observed many times. The rearrangement uses TRBV10-3 and TRBJ2-7; 10 bases agree with TRBD1. CDR1 ENHRY and CDR2 SYGVKD come from the germline V gene. Trimming cost V 1 base and J 2 bases; bases outside gene matches: 5. The CDR3 extends over 16 amino acids. CDR3 bases: TGTGCCATCAGTGAGTTTTTCGGGACAGGGGCCTACGAGCAGTACTTC. As protein: CAISEFFGTGAYEQYF.

This clonotype was detected many times. The chain links TRBV6-1 to TRBJ2-5, with 8 bases identical to TRBD1. Germline V gene sequence: CDR1 MNHNS, CDR2 SASEGT. The trim removed 6 bases at V and 4 bases at J, leaving 7 bases unmatched. This CDR3 is built from 14 residues. CDR3 sequence reads: CASRRQGRLETQYF. Written as DNA, the CDR3 is TGTGCCAGCAGGCGACAGGGGAGGTTAGAGACCCAGTACTTC.

This clonotype was observed at least ten times. The chain has TRBV10-2 and TRBJ1-2; TRBD1 might be the D (6 bases). This CDR3 spans 18 amino acids. Germline V gene data show CDR1 as WSHSY and CDR2 as SAAADI. Trimming left V 5 bases short and J 4 bases short, with 26 bases between. The CDR3 region is CASSTTDLQGTIGYGYTF. CDR3 in DNA: TGCGCCAGCAGTACCACCGACCTACAGGGCACCATTGGCTATGGCTACACCTTC.

In its sample, this clonotype was seen a few times. V and J are TRBV4-2 and TRBJ2-1; TRBD1 might be the D (6 bases). V lost 0 bases and J 13 bases, leaving 10 bases between the germline ends. CDR1 LGHNA and CDR2 YNFKEQ come from the germline V gene. The CDR3 sequence is 12 residues long. In nucleotides, the CDR3 is TGTGCCAGCAGCCAAGAGGGGGCGCGTCAGTTCTTC. This encodes CASSQEGARQFF.

This clonotype was found many times. The J gene is TRBJ1-2, the V gene TRBV24-1, with a possible D match to TRBD1 (5 bases). The ends were cut back, 0 bases at V and 4 bases at J, with 8 bases in the middle. The CDR3 has 14 residues. CDR1 KGHDR and CDR2 SFDVKD come from the germline V gene. The CDR3 loop reads CATSDLARAYGYTF. The CDR3 bases are TGTGCCACCAGTGATTTGGCCAGGGCCTATGGCTACACCTTC.

The chain couples TRBV9 to TRBJ2-3; D assignment may be TRBD1 or TRBD2 (5 bases each). The CDR3 is 15 residues long. CDR1 and CDR2 from the germline V gene are SGDLS and YYNGEE. V was clipped by 4 bases and J by 3 bases, with 15 bases between them. The CDR3 spells CASSFRAGGTDTQYF. CDR3 DNA: TGTGCCAGCAGCTTCAGAGCTGGGGGAACAGATACGCAGTATTTT.

This clonotype was seen ten or more times. The chain employs TRBV12-3 or TRBV12-4 and TRBJ2-3; possible D gene TRBD2, 6 bases. V lost 5 bases, J lost 10 bases, and 19 bases lay in between. The CDR3 extends over 14 amino acids. The CDR3 nucleotides read TGTGCCAGCAGTCCTCGACTAGACCCCAGGGCGCAGTATTTT. Residues: CASSPRLDPRAQYF.